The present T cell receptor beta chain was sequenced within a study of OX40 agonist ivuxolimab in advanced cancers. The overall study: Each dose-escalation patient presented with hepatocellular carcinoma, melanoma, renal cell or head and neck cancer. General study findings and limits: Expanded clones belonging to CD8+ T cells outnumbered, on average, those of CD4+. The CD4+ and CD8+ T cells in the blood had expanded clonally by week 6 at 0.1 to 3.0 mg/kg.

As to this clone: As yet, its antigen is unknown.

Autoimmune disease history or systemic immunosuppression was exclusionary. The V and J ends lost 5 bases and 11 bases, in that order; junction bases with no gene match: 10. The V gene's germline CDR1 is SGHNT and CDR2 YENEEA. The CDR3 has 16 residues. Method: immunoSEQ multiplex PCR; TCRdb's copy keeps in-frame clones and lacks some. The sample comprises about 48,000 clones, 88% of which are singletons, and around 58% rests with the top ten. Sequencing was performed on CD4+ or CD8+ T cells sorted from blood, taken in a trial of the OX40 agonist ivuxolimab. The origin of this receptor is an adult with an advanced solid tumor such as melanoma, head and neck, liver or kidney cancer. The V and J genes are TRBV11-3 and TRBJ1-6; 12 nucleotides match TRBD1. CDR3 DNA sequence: TGTGCCAGCAGCATCCCGGGACAGGGGGCAGCGGCACCCCTCCACTTT. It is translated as CASSIPGQGAAAPLHF.